Reported below is one T cell receptor (beta chain). What it binds is not known. The source of the sample is a study of read filtering for tumor transcriptome and immune sequencing. Study context: By R-ISS, stages I, II and III held approximately 8, 16 and 7 patients. General study findings and limits: Correlation between methods rose after single-read clonotypes were removed. The CD138-negative fraction was mixed bone marrow immune cells, not pure T cells.

The V gene's germline CDR1 is SQVTM and CDR2 ANQGSEA. Germline trimming cut 5 bases from V and 1 base from J; bases unmatched to any gene: 7. The CDR3 covers 15 residues. Sampling of bone marrow took place during active disease in every patient. From 400 to 450 ng of RNA, a library with molecular barcoded alpha/delta and beta/gamma adaptors was made. TCRdb re-derived calls from the reads in MiXCR, one entry per CDR3 protein. The sample carries tens of thousands of distinct CDR3 sequences, under 25% recorded once. Sequenced input: a population of CD138-negative cells sorted from bone marrow. The chain has TRBV29-1 and TRBJ2-3; the match to TRBD2 covers 9 bases. This receptor was identified in a donor at least 40 years old with multiple myeloma. The CDR3 region has the DNA TGCAGCGTTCCCCGGACTAGCGCCGGCACAGATACGCAGTATTTT. This codes for CSVPRTSAGTDTQYF.